The 12 T cell receptor beta chains reported below all come from one sample, sequenced in a study of graft-versus-host responses after intestinal transplantation. The method was immunoSEQ multiplex PCR; TCRdb's version includes in-frame clones alone and lacks a portion of them. The sample contains about 94,000 clones, 90% to 95% of which appear only once. For these receptors, no antigen is known. Sample: unstimulated CD8+ T cells sorted from spleen or lymph node cells, taken before intestinal transplant. These receptor sequences come from a human donor who received an intestinal transplant.

This clone was seen just once. This sequence joins TRBV30 and TRBJ2-3; D uncertain. The CDR3 is 13 amino acids. Looked up from germline, CDR1 is GTSNPN and CDR2 is SVGIG (reference sequence). Trimming shortened V by 3 bases and J by 5 bases, and 12 bases separated the two germline ends. The CDR3 DNA reads as TGTGCCTGGAGCACCGGGTCGAGAGATACGCAGTATTTT. This sequence encodes CAWSTGSRDTQYF. Complete variable domain (other parts from reference TRBV30 and TRBJ2-3): SQTIHQWPATLVQPVGSPLSLECTVEGTSNPNLYWYRQAAGRGLQLLFYSVGIGQISSEVPQNLSASRPQDRQFILSSKKLLLSDSGFYLCAWSTGSRDTQYFGPGTRLTVL.

The J gene is TRBJ2-5, the V gene TRBV9, with 11 bases that match TRBD2. Trimming took 3 bases from V and 5 from J; bases not matched to a gene: 3. From germline, CDR1 is SGDLS and CDR2 YYNGEE. The CDR3 length is 14 residues. This CDR3 reads CASSGPSGRETQYF. The CDR3 DNA is TGTGCCAGCAGCGGTCCTAGCGGGAGGGAGACCCAGTACTTC.

This clone came up once. The rearrangement joins TRBV27 to TRBJ2-7; D is possibly TRBD1 (5 bases). The CDR3 runs 13 residues. The germline gives CDR1 MNHEY, CDR2 SMNVEV (reference sequence). With 7 bases removed from V and 2 bases from J, the gap between germline ends came to 12 bases. Here the CDR3 reads CASKSTGTYEQYF. The CDR3 DNA reads TGTGCCAGCAAAAGTACAGGAACCTACGAGCAGTACTTC.

The gene calls are TRBV25-1 and TRBJ2-1; 7 bases align to TRBD1. The CDR3 sequence is 16 residues long. CDR1 MGHDK and CDR2 SYGVNS come from the germline V gene. The trim removed 4 bases at V and 6 bases at J, leaving 12 bases unmatched. The CDR3 DNA reads TGTGCCAGCAGTGGGGGGCCCGGGACAGATCCCAATGAGCAGTTCTTC. This translates into CASSGGPGTDPNEQFF. Filled out from reference TRBV25-1 and TRBJ2-1, the complete variable domain reads EADIYQTPRYLVIGTGKKITLECSQTMGHDKMYWYQQDPGMELHLIHYSYGVNSTEKGDLSSESTVSRIRTEHFPLTLESARPSHTSQYLCASSGGPGTDPNEQFFGPGTRLTVL.

The rearrangement links TRBV15 to TRBJ2-7; TRBD1 agrees at 9 bases. Unmatched junction bases numbered 8, after V lost 4 bases and J lost 7 bases. CDR1 and CDR2 (germline): LNHNV, YYDKDF (reference sequence). This CDR3 is 14 amino acids long. The CDR3 is CATSTGTGTAEQYF. The CDR3 coding sequence is TGTGCCACCAGCACCGGGACAGGGACAGCTGAGCAGTACTTC.

The genes are TRBV7-6 and TRBJ2-5; D remains unclear. Germline V gene data show CDR1 as SGHVS and CDR2 as FNYEAQ. V lost 5 bases, J lost 5 bases, and 15 bases lay in between. The CDR3 is made up of 14 amino acids. The CDR3 is CASSPDPLRETQYF. CDR3 DNA: TGTGCCAGCAGCCCAGACCCCCTGAGGGAGACCCAGTACTTC.

V and J are TRBV5-4 and TRBJ2-2; D is uncertain. CDR3 length: 13 amino acids. From germline, CDR1 is SGHNT and CDR2 YYREEE (reference sequence). V was clipped by 4 bases and J by 7 bases, with 11 bases between them. CDR3 sequence: CASSQDLGGELFF. CDR3 nucleotide sequence: TGTGCCAGCAGCCAAGACTTAGGCGGGGAGCTGTTTTTT.

This clone appeared once. The V gene is TRBV19, the J gene TRBJ2-7; 9 nucleotides line up with TRBD1. Germline CDR1 is LNHDA and CDR2 is SQIVND (reference sequence). The CDR3 is 14 amino acids. V dropped 7 bases and J dropped 2; count of bases not matched to a gene: 6. This CDR3 reads CASTPGTGTYEQYF. CDR3 in DNA: TGTGCCAGTACCCCCGGGACAGGGACCTACGAGCAGTACTTC.

The chain joins TRBV6-5 to TRBJ1-4; D call uncertain. V lost 0 bases, J lost 14 bases, and 10 bases lay in between. In germline, CDR1 is MNHEY, CDR2 SVGAGI. This CDR3 spans 12 amino acids. DNA for the CDR3: TGTGCCAGCAGTTACTCGGGAGGGCGGCTGTTTTTT. This codes for CASSYSGGRLFF.

The chain carries TRBV19 and TRBJ1-2; 8 positions match TRBD1. The CDR3 is 14 amino acids. V lost 3 bases, J lost 6 bases, and 6 bases stayed unmatched. Germline values: CDR1 LNHDA, CDR2 SQIVND (reference sequence). The CDR3 nucleotides read TGTGCCAGTAGTATCCCAGGGGGCGAAAATGGCTACACCTTC. Protein: CASSIPGGENGYTF.

This clone appeared a few times. The J gene is TRBJ2-7, the V gene TRBV5-6; D not resolved. CDR1 is SGHDT, CDR2 YYEEEE, per germline. This CDR3 has 13 amino acids. Trimming took off 0 bases at V and 0 bases at J, with 4 bases between the two ends. CDR3 residues: CASSLVLSYEQYF. The DNA of the CDR3 is TGTGCCAGCAGCTTGGTCCTCTCCTACGAGCAGTACTTC. The full variable domain, rest sourced from reference TRBV5-6 and TRBJ2-7, is DAGVTQSPTHLIKTRGQQVTLRCSPKSGHDTVSWYQQALGQGPQFIFQYYEEEERQRGNFPDRFSGHQFPNYSSELNVNALLLGDSALYLCASSLVLSYEQYFGPGTRLTVT.

The V and J genes are TRBV29-1 and TRBJ1-2; D uncertain. V shed 7 bases and J shed 4 bases, with 22 bases lying between them. The germline gives CDR1 SQVTM, CDR2 ANQGSEA. The CDR3 runs 15 residues. The CDR3, as DNA: TGCAGCGCCCACCTGACGGAAGGGAGTGGCTATGGCTACACCTTC. This gives the protein CSAHLTEGSGYGYTF. Drawing the rest from reference TRBV29-1 and TRBJ1-2, the complete variable domain is SAVISQKPSRDICQRGTSLTIQCQVDSQVTMMFWYRQQPGQSLTLIATANQGSEATYESGFVIDKFPISRPNLTFSTLTVSNMSPEDSSIYLCSAHLTEGSGYGYTFGSGTRLTVV.